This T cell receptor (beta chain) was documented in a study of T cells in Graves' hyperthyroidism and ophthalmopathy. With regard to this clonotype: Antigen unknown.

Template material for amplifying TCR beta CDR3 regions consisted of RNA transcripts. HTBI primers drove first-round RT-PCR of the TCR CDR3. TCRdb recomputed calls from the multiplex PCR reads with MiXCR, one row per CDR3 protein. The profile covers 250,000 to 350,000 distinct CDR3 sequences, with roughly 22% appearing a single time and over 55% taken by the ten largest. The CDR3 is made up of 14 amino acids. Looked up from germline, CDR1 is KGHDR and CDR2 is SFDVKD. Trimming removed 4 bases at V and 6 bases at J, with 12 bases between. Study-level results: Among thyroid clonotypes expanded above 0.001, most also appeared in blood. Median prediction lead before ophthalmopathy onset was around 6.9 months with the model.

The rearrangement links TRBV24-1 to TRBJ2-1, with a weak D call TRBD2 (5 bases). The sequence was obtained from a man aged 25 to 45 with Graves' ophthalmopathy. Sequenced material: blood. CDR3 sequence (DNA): TGTGCCACCAGTGACCTTGGAGAGGGCAATGAGCAGTTCTTC. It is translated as CATSDLGEGNEQFF.